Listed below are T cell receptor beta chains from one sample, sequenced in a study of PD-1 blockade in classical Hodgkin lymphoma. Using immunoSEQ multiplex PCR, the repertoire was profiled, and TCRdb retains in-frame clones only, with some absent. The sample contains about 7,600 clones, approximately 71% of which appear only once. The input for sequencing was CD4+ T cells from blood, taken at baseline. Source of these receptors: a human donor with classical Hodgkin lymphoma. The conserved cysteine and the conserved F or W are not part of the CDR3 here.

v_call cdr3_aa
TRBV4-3 ASSQAWTGFYEQY
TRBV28 ASSEGGSSYNEQF
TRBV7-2 ASSLGTERNSYNEQF
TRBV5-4 ASSTDSQPPPLF
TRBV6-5 ASRKNGGSGYGYT
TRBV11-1 ASSLRLAGGGHEQY
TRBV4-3 ASSQVQGSSYEQY
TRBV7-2 ASTRDGNQETQY
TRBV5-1 ASSLAIAGGPGEQF
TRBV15 ATSSSAGRRVNTEAF